This is a list of T cell receptor beta chains from one sample in a study of T cell responses to AZD1222 COVID-19 vaccine. This table comes from immunoSEQ multiplex PCR, and its TCRdb copy is limited to in-frame clones, with some not included. The data show roughly 92,000 clones, with around nine tenths seen just once and 4.5% to 5% held by the top ten. The sequenced sample was peripheral blood, obtained 28 days after the second AZD1222 dose. The receptors shown here come from an adult who received the AZD1222 COVID-19 vaccine. Both conserved end residues are part of each CDR3. D genes are given only for firm matches. Not all rows give a size; the values are once, few, many and, for expanded clones, a class.

abundance,j_gene,v_gene,d_gene,CDR3nt,CDR3aa
.,TRBJ1-6,TRBV25-1,TRBD1,TGTGCCAGCAGGGCGGGACAGGATAATTCACCCCTCCACTTT,CASRAGQDNSPLHF
.,TRBJ2-1,TRBV24-1,.,TGTGCCACCAGTGACGCCGGGGTAGGGTCCTACAATGAGCAGTTCTTC,CATSDAGVGSYNEQFF
.,TRBJ1-4,TRBV5-1,.,TGCGCCAGCAGGGGTGATAATGAAAAACTGTTTTTT,CASRGDNEKLFF
.,TRBJ1-2,TRBV18,.,TGTGCCAGCTCACCTCCTTCTATGGGCGGATCCGGCTACACCTTC,CASSPPSMGGSGYTF
once,TRBJ2-7,TRBV6-5,TRBD2,TGTGCCAGCAGTTTAGAGGGACTAGCATTCGAGCAGTACTTC,CASSLEGLAFEQYF
.,TRBJ1-1,TRBV5-1,.,TGCGCCAGCAGCTTGGTTGTGGGGGCTGAAGCTTTCTTT,CASSLVVGAEAFF
once,TRBJ1-1,TRBV6-4,.,TGTGCCAGCCCTCAACATGATGGGGGGGCCGGTTGGTGCTCCACTGAAGCTTTCTTT,CASPQHDGGAGWCSTEAFF
.,TRBJ2-1,TRBV12-3/TRBV12-4,TRBD1,TGTGCCAGCAGCCGAGACAGGGTCGATGAGCAGTTCTTC,CASSRDRVDEQFF
.,TRBJ1-1,TRBV3-1/TRBV3-2,.,TGTGCCAGCACATCGGGACGACTAAACACTGAAGCTTTCTTT,CASTSGRLNTEAFF
.,TRBJ1-2,TRBV19,.,TGTGCCAGTAGCCTAGGAGGGGAGAACTATGGCTACACCTTC,CASSLGGENYGYTF
.,TRBJ2-5,TRBV2,TRBD2,TGTGCCAGCAGTTGGAGCGGGGAGCAAGAGACCCAGTACTTC,CASSWSGEQETQYF
.,TRBJ1-4,TRBV5-1,.,TGCGCCAGCAGCCCAAGGACAGTCGTAGGGGAAAAACTGTTTTTT,CASSPRTVVGEKLFF
.,TRBJ1-1,TRBV7-6,.,TGTGCCAGCAGCTTAGAAGTTAACACTGAAGCTTTCTTT,CASSLEVNTEAFF
.,TRBJ2-2,TRBV4-2,.,TGTGCCAGCAGTCAAGGGATCACCGGGGAGCTGTTTTTT,CASSQGITGELFF
.,TRBJ2-7,TRBV10-3,.,TGTGCCATCAGTGAAAGGAGCGAGCAGTACTTC,CAISERSEQYF